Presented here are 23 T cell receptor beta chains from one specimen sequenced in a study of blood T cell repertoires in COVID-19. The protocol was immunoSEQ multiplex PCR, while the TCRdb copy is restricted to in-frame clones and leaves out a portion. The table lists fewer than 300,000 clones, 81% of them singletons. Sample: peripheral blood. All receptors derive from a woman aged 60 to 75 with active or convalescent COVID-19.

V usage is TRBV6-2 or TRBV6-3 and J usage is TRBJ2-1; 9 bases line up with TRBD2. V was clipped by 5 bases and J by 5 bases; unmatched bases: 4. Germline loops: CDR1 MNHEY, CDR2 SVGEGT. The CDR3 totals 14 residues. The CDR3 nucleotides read TGTGCCAGCAGTGGGAGACTAGCGGACAATGAGCAGTTCTTC. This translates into CASSGRLADNEQFF.

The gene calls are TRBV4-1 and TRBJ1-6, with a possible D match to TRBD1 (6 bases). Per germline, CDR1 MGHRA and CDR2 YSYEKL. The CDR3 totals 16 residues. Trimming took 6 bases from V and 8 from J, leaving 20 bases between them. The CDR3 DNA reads TGCGCCAGCAGTAATCCTGGGGGCAGGGTATATTCACCCCTCCACTTT. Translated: CASSNPGGRVYSPLHF.

The CDR3 DNA sequence: TGTGCCAGCAGCTTAGGGACAGGGGGGAATCAGCCCCAGCATTTT. Residues: CASSLGTGGNQPQHF. The V call is TRBV7-9, the J call TRBJ1-5, with 10 bases lining up with TRBD1. After removal of 1 base from V and 4 bases from J, the junction contained 1 base not matched to a gene. Per the germline V gene, CDR1 is SEHNR and CDR2 is FQNEAQ (reference sequence). The CDR3 runs to 15 residues.

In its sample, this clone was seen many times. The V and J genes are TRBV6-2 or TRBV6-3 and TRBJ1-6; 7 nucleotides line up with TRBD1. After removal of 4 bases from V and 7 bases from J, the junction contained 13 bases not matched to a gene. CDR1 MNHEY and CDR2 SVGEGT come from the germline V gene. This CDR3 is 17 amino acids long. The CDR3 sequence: CASSSRQGRFRNSPLHF. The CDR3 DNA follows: TGTGCCAGCAGTTCCCGACAGGGTCGGTTTCGGAATTCACCCCTCCACTTT.

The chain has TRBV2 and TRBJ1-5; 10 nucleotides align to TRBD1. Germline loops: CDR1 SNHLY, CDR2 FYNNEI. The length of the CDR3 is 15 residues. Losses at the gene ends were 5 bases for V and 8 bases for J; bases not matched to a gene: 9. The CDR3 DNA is TGTGCCAGCAGTCCGGGACAGGGGTTCGTTGAGCCCCAGCATTTT. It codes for CASSPGQGFVEPQHF.

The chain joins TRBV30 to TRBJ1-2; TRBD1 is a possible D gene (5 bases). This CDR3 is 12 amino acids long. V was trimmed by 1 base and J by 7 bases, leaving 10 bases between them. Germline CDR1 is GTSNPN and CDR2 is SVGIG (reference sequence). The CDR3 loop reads CAWSGGASGYTF. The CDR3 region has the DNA TGTGCCTGGAGTGGGGGCGCCTCTGGCTACACCTTC.

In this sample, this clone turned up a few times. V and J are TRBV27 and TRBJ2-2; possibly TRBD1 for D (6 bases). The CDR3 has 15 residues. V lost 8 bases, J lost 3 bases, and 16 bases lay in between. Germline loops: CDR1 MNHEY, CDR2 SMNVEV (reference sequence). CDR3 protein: CASSTLDSYTGELFF. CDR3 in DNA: TGTGCCAGCTCTACATTGGACAGCTACACCGGGGAGCTGTTTTTT.

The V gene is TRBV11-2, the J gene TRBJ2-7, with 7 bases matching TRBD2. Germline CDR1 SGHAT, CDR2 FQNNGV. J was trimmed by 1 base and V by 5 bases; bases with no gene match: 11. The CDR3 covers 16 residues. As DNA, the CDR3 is TGTGCCAGCAGCCTCGCATGGGGGGGGATTTCCTACGAGCAGTACTTC. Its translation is CASSLAWGGISYEQYF.

CDR3 sequence (DNA): TGCGCCAGCAGCCAAGATCTACTGCAGGGTCGTGCTGAAGCTTTCTTT. Its protein product is CASSQDLLQGRAEAFF. V gene TRBV4-3 combines with J gene TRBJ1-1, with D possibly TRBD1 on 5 matching bases. V was clipped by 0 bases and J by 6 bases, with 17 bases between them. The CDR3 is 16 residues long. Germline V CDR1 and CDR2: LGHNA, YSLEER.

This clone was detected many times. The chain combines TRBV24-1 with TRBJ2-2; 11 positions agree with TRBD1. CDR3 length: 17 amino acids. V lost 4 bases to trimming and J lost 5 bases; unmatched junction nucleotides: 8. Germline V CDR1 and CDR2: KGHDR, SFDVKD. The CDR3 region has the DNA TGTGCCACCAGTGACCATGGACAGGGGGCGGGGACCGGGGAGCTGTTTTTT. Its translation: CATSDHGQGAGTGELFF.

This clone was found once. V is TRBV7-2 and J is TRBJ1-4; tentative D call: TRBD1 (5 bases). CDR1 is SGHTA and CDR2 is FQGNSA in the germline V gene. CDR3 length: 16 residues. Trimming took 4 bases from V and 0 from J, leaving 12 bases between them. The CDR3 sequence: CASSSGTLPTNEKLFF. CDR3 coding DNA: TGTGCCAGCAGCTCCGGGACTCTGCCAACTAATGAAAAACTGTTTTTT.

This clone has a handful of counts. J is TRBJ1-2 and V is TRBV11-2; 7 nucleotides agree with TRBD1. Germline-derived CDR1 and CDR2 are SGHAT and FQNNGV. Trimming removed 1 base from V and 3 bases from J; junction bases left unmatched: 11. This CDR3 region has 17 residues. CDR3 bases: TGTGCCAGCAGCTTAGCCAAGACAGGGCTGATCGACTATGGCTACACCTTC. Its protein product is CASSLAKTGLIDYGYTF.

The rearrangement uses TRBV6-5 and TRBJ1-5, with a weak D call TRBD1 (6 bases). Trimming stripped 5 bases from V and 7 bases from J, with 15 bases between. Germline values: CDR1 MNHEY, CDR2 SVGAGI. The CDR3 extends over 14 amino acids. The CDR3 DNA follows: TGTGCCAGCAGTCCTGACAGGTTCGGGCAGCCCCAGCATTTT. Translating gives CASSPDRFGQPQHF.

CDR3: CASSPRLGPQETQYF. CDR3 DNA: TGTGCCAGCAGCCCAAGACTAGGCCCCCAAGAGACCCAGTACTTC. The chain links TRBV7-2 to TRBJ2-5; TRBD2 might be the D (6 bases). The germline gives CDR1 SGHTA, CDR2 FQGNSA. V was cut by 5 bases and J by 1 base, with 14 bases left in between. CDR3 length equals 15 residues.

The CDR3: CASSSLAGQGVYGYTF. The CDR3 nucleotides read TGTGCCAGCAGCTCCCTTGCGGGACAGGGAGTCTATGGCTACACCTTC. The chain joins TRBV7-2 to TRBJ1-2; 9 bases fit TRBD1. Germline-derived CDR1 and CDR2 are SGHTA and FQGNSA. With V trimmed by 4 bases and J by 4 bases, 10 bases remained unmatched. The CDR3 consists of 16 residues.

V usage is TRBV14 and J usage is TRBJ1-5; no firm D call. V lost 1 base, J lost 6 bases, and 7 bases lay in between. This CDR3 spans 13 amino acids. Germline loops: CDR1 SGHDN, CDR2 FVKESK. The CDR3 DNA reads TGTGCCAGCAGCCAAGGCCACGGTCAGCCCCAGCATTTT. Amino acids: CASSQGHGQPQHF.

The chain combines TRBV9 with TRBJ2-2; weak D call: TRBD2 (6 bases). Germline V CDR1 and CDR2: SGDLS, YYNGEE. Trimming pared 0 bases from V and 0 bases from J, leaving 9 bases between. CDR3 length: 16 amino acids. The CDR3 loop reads CASSVASGANTGELFF. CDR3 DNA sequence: TGTGCCAGCAGCGTAGCTTCGGGGGCGAACACCGGGGAGCTGTTTTTT.

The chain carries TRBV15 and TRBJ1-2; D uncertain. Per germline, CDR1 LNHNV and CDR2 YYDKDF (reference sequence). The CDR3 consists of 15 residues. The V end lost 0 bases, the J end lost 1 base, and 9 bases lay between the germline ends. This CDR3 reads CATSRDLSSNYGYTF. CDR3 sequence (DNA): TGTGCCACCAGCAGAGATCTAAGTAGTAACTATGGCTACACCTTC.

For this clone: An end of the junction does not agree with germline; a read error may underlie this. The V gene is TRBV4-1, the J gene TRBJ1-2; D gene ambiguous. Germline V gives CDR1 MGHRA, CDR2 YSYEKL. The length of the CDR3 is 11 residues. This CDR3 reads CASSQDRVRLF. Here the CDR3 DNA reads TGCGCCAGCAGCCAAGATCGAGTGCGTCTCTTC.

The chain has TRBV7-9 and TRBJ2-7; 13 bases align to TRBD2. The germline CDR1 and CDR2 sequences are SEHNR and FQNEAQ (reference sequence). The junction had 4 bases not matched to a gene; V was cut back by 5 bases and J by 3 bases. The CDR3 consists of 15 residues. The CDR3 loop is CASSAGLAGIYEQYF. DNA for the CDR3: TGTGCCAGCAGCGCGGGACTAGCGGGGATCTACGAGCAGTACTTC. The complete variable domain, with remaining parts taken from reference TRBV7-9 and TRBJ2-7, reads DTGVSQNPRHKITKRGQNVTFRCDPISEHNRLYWYRQTLGQGPEFLTYFQNEAQLEKSRLLSDRFSAERPKGSFSTLEIQRTEQGDSAMYLCASSAGLAGIYEQYFGPGTRLTVT.

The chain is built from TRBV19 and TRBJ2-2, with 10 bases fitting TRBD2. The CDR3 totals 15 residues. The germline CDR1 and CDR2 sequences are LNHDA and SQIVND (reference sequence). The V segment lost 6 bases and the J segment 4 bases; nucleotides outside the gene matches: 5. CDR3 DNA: TGTGCCAGTAGGGGGCTAGCGGGGGTCACCGGGGAGCTGTTTTTT. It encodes CASRGLAGVTGELFF.

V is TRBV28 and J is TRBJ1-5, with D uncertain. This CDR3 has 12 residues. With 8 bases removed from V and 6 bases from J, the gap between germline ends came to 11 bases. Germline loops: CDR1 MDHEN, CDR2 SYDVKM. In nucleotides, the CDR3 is TGTGCCAGCCTCTCCCCCAGTCAGCCCCAGCATTTT. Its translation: CASLSPSQPQHF.

As DNA, the CDR3 is TGTGCCAGCAGCCTAAGCGGGGGTTCGAATGAGCAGTTCTTC. Residues: CASSLSGGSNEQFF. V gene TRBV3-1 (or the pseudogene TRBV3-2) combines with J gene TRBJ2-1; 8 positions agree with TRBD2. This CDR3 has 14 amino acids. Germline V gene sequence: CDR1 LGHDT, CDR2 YNNKEL (reference sequence). After removal of 4 bases from V and 7 bases from J, the junction contained 6 bases not matched to a gene.